Listed below are T cell receptor beta chains from one sample, sequenced in a study of cytomegalovirus exposure and HLA in healthy donors. Sequenced by immunoSEQ multiplex PCR; TCRdb stores in-frame clones only, minus some. The sample records roughly 150,000 clones, approximately 94% being singletons. The sequenced sample consisted of PBMCs. The source of these receptors is a man younger than 30 in good health and CMV-seropositive. The CDR3 runs from the conserved cysteine through the conserved F or W. Each record gives: clone size, J gene, CDR3 length, D gene, V gene, CDR3 protein, CDR3 DNA. D genes are given only for firm matches. Clone size is stated in some rows and not others, as once, few, many or a class when expanded.

>.|TRBJ1-1|14|.|TRBV13
CASSPAPGFTEAFF
TGTGCCAGCAGCCCCGCACCGGGGTTCACTGAAGCTTTCTTT
>once|TRBJ2-1|16|TRBD2|TRBV18
CASSPPGLAGDNEQFF
TGTGCCAGCTCACCACCGGGACTAGCGGGAGATAATGAGCAGTTCTTC
>.|TRBJ2-5|13|.|TRBV6-1
CASFKGYQETQYF
TGTGCCAGCTTCAAGGGGTACCAAGAGACCCAGTACTTC
>.|TRBJ1-1|16|.|TRBV27
CASSLSVAVMNTEAFF
TGTGCCAGCAGTTTATCGGTGGCAGTGATGAACACTGAAGCTTTCTTT
>.|TRBJ1-2|12|TRBD1|TRBV6-1
CASSEKGTAVCF
TGTGCCAGCAGTGAAAAAGGGACAGCCGTTTGCTTC
>.|TRBJ2-3|17|.|TRBV5-4
CASSFVVGVAGTDTQYF
TGTGCCAGCAGCTTCGTAGTCGGGGTCGCTGGCACAGATACGCAGTATTTT
>.|TRBJ2-7|15|TRBD2|TRBV11-1
CASSLLAGGAYEQYF
TGTGCCAGCAGCCTCCTAGCGGGGGGCGCCTACGAGCAGTACTTC
>.|TRBJ2-1|17|TRBD2|TRBV28
CASSLWGGGRVHNEQFF
TGTGCCAGCAGTTTATGGGGCGGCGGGAGGGTCCACAATGAGCAGTTCTTC
>.|TRBJ1-5|14|.|TRBV27
CASSWGGSNQPQHF
TGTGCCAGCAGTTGGGGGGGGAGCAATCAGCCCCAGCATTTT
>.|TRBJ2-1|15|TRBD2|TRBV7-9
CASSLLAGGQNEQFF
TGTGCCAGCAGCTTACTAGCGGGAGGGCAAAATGAGCAGTTCTTC
>.|TRBJ2-7|16|TRBD1|TRBV11-1
CASSLVGTTGAYEQYF
TGTGCCAGCAGCTTAGTGGGGACGACAGGGGCCTACGAGCAGTACTTC
>.|TRBJ1-5|13|.|TRBV10-3
CAISESQGQPQHF
TGTGCCATCAGTGAGTCACAGGGTCAGCCCCAGCATTTT
>.|TRBJ2-7|13|TRBD1|TRBV28
CASSSGQGREQYF
TGTGCCAGCAGTTCCGGACAGGGAAGGGAGCAGTACTTC
>.|TRBJ2-2|17|.|TRBV28
CASSLLQWGPNTGELFF
TGTGCCAGCAGTTTGCTGCAATGGGGCCCGAACACCGGGGAGCTGTTTTTT
>.|TRBJ2-7|14|TRBD2|TRBV14
CASSQGGGSYEQYF
TGTGCCAGCAGCCAAGGTGGCGGGAGTTACGAGCAGTACTTC
>.|TRBJ2-7|13|.|TRBV28
CASTRTALLEQYF
TGTGCCAGCACTAGGACAGCCCTTCTAGAGCAGTACTTC
>.|TRBJ2-2|15|TRBD1|TRBV5-4
CASNAGTGDTGELFF
TGTGCCAGCAACGCCGGGACAGGGGACACCGGGGAGCTGTTTTTT
>.|TRBJ2-1|15|TRBD2|TRBV2
CASSGLAGAYNEQFF
TGTGCCAGCAGTGGACTAGCGGGAGCCTACAATGAGCAGTTCTTC
>.|TRBJ1-6|15|.|TRBV6-4
CASRAESSYNSPLHF
TGTGCCAGCAGGGCGGAAAGCTCCTATAATTCACCCCTCCACTTT
>.|TRBJ2-2|15|TRBD2|TRBV2
CATARVAGGTGELFF
TGTGCCACCGCGAGGGTAGCGGGGGGCACCGGGGAGCTGTTTTTT
>.|TRBJ2-3|11|.|TRBV28
CATEGLDTQYF
TGTGCCACCGAAGGACTAGATACGCAGTATTTT
>.|TRBJ1-1|13|.|TRBV18
CASSTGQNTEAFF
TGTGCCAGCTCGACGGGACAGAACACTGAAGCTTTCTTT
>.|TRBJ2-7|13|TRBD1|TRBV6-1
CASSLQGVYEQYF
TGTGCCAGCAGCCTACAGGGGGTCTACGAGCAGTACTTC
>few|TRBJ2-2|14|.|TRBV6-4
CASSLDADTGELFF
TGTGCCAGCAGCTTAGATGCGGACACCGGGGAGCTGTTTTTT
>once|TRBJ1-5|13|TRBD1|TRBV29-1
CSVQGARNQPQHF
TGCAGCGTTCAGGGGGCGCGGAATCAGCCCCAGCATTTT
>.|TRBJ2-3|18|.|TRBV5-6
CASSLAALGQSITDTQYF
TGTGCCAGCAGCTTGGCTGCGCTAGGACAGTCGATCACAGATACGCAGTATTTT
>.|TRBJ2-1|19|TRBD2|TRBV11-3
CASSLSGTSDHSQSNEQFF
TGTGCCAGCAGCTTATCCGGGACTAGCGACCACTCACAAAGTAATGAGCAGTTCTTC
>.|TRBJ2-1|13|.|TRBV29-1
CSGLLRVNNEQFF
TGCAGCGGCCTCCTGCGGGTAAACAATGAGCAGTTCTTC
>once|TRBJ2-7|15|.|TRBV5-1
CASSRSGRASLEQYF
TGCGCCAGCAGCAGAAGCGGCCGTGCATCCCTCGAGCAGTACTTC
>.|TRBJ2-3|14|.|TRBV14
CASSQVGHVDTQYF
TGTGCCAGCAGCCAAGTCGGACACGTAGATACGCAGTATTTT
>.|TRBJ2-7|11|.|TRBV11-2
CASSLRLEQYF
TGTGCCAGCAGCTTGAGGCTCGAGCAGTACTTC
>.|TRBJ2-5|13|.|TRBV5-4
CASSLEPQETQYF
TGTGCCAGCAGCTTGGAGCCTCAAGAGACCCAGTACTTC
>.|TRBJ1-4|14|.|TRBV6-1
CASSETSGVEKLFF
TGTGCCAGCAGTGAAACCTCCGGGGTTGAAAAACTGTTTTTT
>.|TRBJ2-7|12|TRBD1|TRBV28
CATRQGAGEQYF
TGTGCCACCCGACAGGGGGCGGGCGAGCAGTACTTC
>.|TRBJ2-6|20|.|TRBV5-1
CASSLLSLGAIRSGANVLTF
TGCGCCAGCAGCTTGCTTTCCCTAGGGGCGATTAGGTCTGGGGCCAACGTCCTGACTTTC
>.|TRBJ2-2|14|.|TRBV6-5
CASSPWRVTGELFF
TGTGCCAGCAGCCCCTGGAGGGTCACCGGGGAGCTGTTTTTT
>.|TRBJ2-1|14|.|TRBV7-9
CASSSDGASDEQFF
TGTGCCAGCAGCTCGGACGGGGCTAGCGATGAGCAGTTCTTC
>.|TRBJ2-5|13|TRBD1|TRBV5-1
CASGQGDQETQYF
TGCGCCAGCGGACAGGGAGACCAAGAGACCCAGTACTTC